The 7 T cell receptor beta chains in this list originate from one sample, sequenced in a study of blood T cell repertoires in COVID-19. Using immunoSEQ multiplex PCR, the repertoire was profiled, and TCRdb retains in-frame clones only, with some absent. The table shows 50,000 to 55,000 clones, with 80% to 90% occurring only once. Source material: peripheral blood. The source is a man in his 70s with acute or convalescent COVID-19.

The V gene is TRBV7-2, the J gene TRBJ2-2, with 7 bases that match TRBD1. Looked up from germline, CDR1 is SGHTA and CDR2 is FQGNSA. Unmatched junction bases numbered 2, after V lost 0 bases and J lost 1 base. CDR3 length equals 16 residues. The CDR3 sequence: CASSLAAGGNTGELFF. The CDR3 DNA follows: TGTGCCAGCAGCTTAGCGGCAGGGGGGAACACCGGGGAGCTGTTTTTT.

The CDR3 bases are TGTGCCAGCAGCCCCCTAGCCCTTGATCTGCAGTTCTTC. It is translated as CASSPLALDLQFF. The V gene is TRBV11-2, the J gene TRBJ2-1; D perhaps matches TRBD2 (5 bases). The germline gives CDR1 SGHAT, CDR2 FQNNGV. V was clipped by 5 bases and J by 12 bases, with 17 bases between them. CDR3 length: 13 residues.

The chain combines TRBV30 with TRBJ2-1, with D perhaps TRBD1 (5 bases). The CDR3 is 12 residues long. Trimming stripped 5 bases from V and 0 bases from J, with 5 bases between. CDR1 is GTSNPN and CDR2 is SVGIG in the germline V gene (reference sequence). The chain's CDR3 is CAWQGSYNEQFF. As DNA, the CDR3 is TGTGCCTGGCAGGGCTCCTACAATGAGCAGTTCTTC.

The rearrangement joins TRBV6-1 to TRBJ1-5; possible D gene TRBD1, 5 bases. Deletions cut 2 bases from V and 5 bases from J, with 13 bases between. The CDR3 sequence is 15 residues long. The germline V gene has CDR1 MNHNS and CDR2 SASEGT. CDR3 nucleotide sequence: TGTGCCAGCAGTGAAAATTGGCAGGGATATCAGCCCCAGCATTTT. Amino acid sequence: CASSENWQGYQPQHF.

The V gene is TRBV15, the J gene TRBJ2-7; D gene ambiguous. The germline V and J ends were trimmed by 0 bases and 2 bases, with 11 bases remaining between them. The CDR3 sequence is 15 residues long. From germline, CDR1 is LNHNV and CDR2 YYDKDF (reference sequence). The CDR3 protein is CATSRDLGSAYEQYV. The CDR3 bases are TGTGCCACCAGCAGAGATCTCGGCAGCGCCTACGAGCAGTACGTC.

The chain uses TRBV6-1 and TRBJ1-5, with unresolved D. Germline loops: CDR1 MNHNS, CDR2 SASEGT. This CDR3 has 14 amino acids. The V gene lost 2 bases and the J gene lost 9 bases, with 14 bases spanning the gap. DNA for the CDR3: TGTGCCAGCAGTGAAAGCTCCCTCCGAGGGCCCCAGCATTTT. This codes for CASSESSLRGPQHF.

The rearrangement uses TRBV19 and TRBJ2-5, with D tentatively TRBD1 (6 bases). Germline V lookup: CDR1 LNHDA, CDR2 SQIVND (reference sequence). This CDR3 comprises 14 residues. V was cut by 6 bases and J by 7 bases, with 18 bases left in between. CDR3 sequence (DNA): TGTGCCAGTAGCCCTCGGGACACCTCAGGGACCCAGTACTTC. Its translation: CASSPRDTSGTQYF.